The entry that follows covers one T cell receptor beta chain sequence. This sample was included in a study of cytomegalovirus exposure and HLA in healthy donors. With 60 Vbeta and 13 Jbeta primers, the PCR was carried out. Sequenced by immunoSEQ multiplex PCR; TCRdb stores in-frame clones only, minus some. The sample lists 100,000 to 150,000 clones, roughly 81% occurring once. The trim removed 9 bases at V and 1 base at J, leaving 9 bases unmatched. CDR3 size: 15 residues. The V gene's germline CDR1 is MRHNA and CDR2 SNTAGT. The sequencing sample was made of PBMCs. The chain uses TRBV6-4 and TRBJ2-5, with 9 bases that match TRBD2. The clonotype originates from a woman younger than 45 in good health and CMV-seronegative. The CDR3 loop reads CASARRAGGQETQYF. CDR3 nucleotide sequence: TGTGCCAGTGCCCGGAGAGCGGGGGGCCAAGAGACCCAGTACTTC.